The 18 T cell receptor beta chains presented below share a single source sample, sequenced in a study of CD8 T cells in ankylosing spondylitis. In TCRdb, the 5' RACE reads were re-called with MiXCR into one record per CDR3 protein. The data contain 350,000 or so distinct CDR3 sequences, approximately 10% of them singletons. The source material was blood, either unsorted or a sorted T cell fraction (not recorded which). The source of these receptors is a female donor with ankylosing spondylitis or in good health (not recorded which).

This clonotype was counted many times. This chain connects TRBV2 to TRBJ1-3; D not certain. This CDR3 is 13 amino acids long. V gave up 6 bases and J gave up 4 bases, with 10 bases separating them. Germline V lookup: CDR1 SNHLY, CDR2 FYNNEI. The CDR3 spells CASRSLPGNTIYF. The CDR3 DNA reads TGTGCCAGCAGATCCCTTCCGGGAAACACCATATATTTT. Together with reference TRBV2 and TRBJ1-3, the CDR3 gives the full variable domain: EPEVTQTPSHQVTQMGQEVILRCVPISNHLYFYWYRQILGQKVEFLVSFYNNEISEKSEIFDDQFSVERPDGSNFTLKIRSTKLEDSAMYFCASRSLPGNTIYFGEGSWLTVV.

The sample holds many counts of this clonotype. The CDR3, as DNA: TGCGCCAGCAGCTTAAGAACAGGCTCGGGCACTGAAGCTTTCTTT. Its protein product is CASSLRTGSGTEAFF. V usage is TRBV5-1 and J usage is TRBJ1-1; TRBD1 might be the D (5 bases). The germline gives CDR1 SGHRS, CDR2 YFSETQ. The CDR3 is 15 amino acids. V lost 2 bases and J lost 4, with 15 bases in between.

This rearrangement joins TRBV28 to TRBJ2-5; 12 bases line up with TRBD1. Germline CDR1 MDHEN, CDR2 SYDVKM. The CDR3 spans 15 residues. After removal of 8 bases from V and 1 base from J, the junction contained 5 bases not matched to a gene. The chain's CDR3 is CASLRDRGPQETQYF. DNA for the CDR3: TGTGCCAGCCTAAGGGACAGGGGGCCCCAAGAGACCCAGTACTTC. The whole variable domain, remainder taken from reference TRBV28 and TRBJ2-5, is DVKVTQSSRYLVKRTGEKVFLECVQDMDHENMFWYRQDPGLGLRLIYFSYDVKMKEKGDIPEGYSVSREKKERFSLILESASTNQTSMYLCASLRDRGPQETQYFGPGTRLLVL.

The J gene is TRBJ2-3, the V gene TRBV5-6; 7 bases match TRBD2. V gave up 0 bases and J gave up 1 base; unmatched junction bases: 8. Germline V gene data show CDR1 as SGHDT and CDR2 as YYEEEE. The CDR3 consists of 17 residues. CDR3 region: CASSLEGRVFRTDTQYF. The DNA of the CDR3 is TGTGCCAGCAGCTTGGAAGGGAGGGTTTTTCGCACAGATACGCAGTATTTT. Using reference TRBV5-6 and TRBJ2-3 for the parts outside the CDR3, the full variable domain is DAGVTQSPTHLIKTRGQQVTLRCSPKSGHDTVSWYQQALGQGPQFIFQYYEEEERQRGNFPDRFSGHQFPNYSSELNVNALLLGDSALYLCASSLEGRVFRTDTQYFGPGTRLTVL.

V gene TRBV20-1 combines with J gene TRBJ2-1; tentative D call: TRBD2 (6 bases). The CDR3 is made up of 14 amino acids. The germline gives CDR1 DFQATT, CDR2 SNEGSKA (reference sequence). The ends were cut back, 0 bases at V and 6 bases at J, with 12 bases in the middle. The CDR3 nucleotides are TGCAGTGCTAGAGATGGGAGGAGATCCAATGAGCAGTTCTTC. Protein: CSARDGRRSNEQFF.

In regard to this clonotype: A much more abundant neighbour one base away suggests this may be a read error. The rearrangement uses TRBV3-1 and TRBJ2-3; 8 bases are shared with TRBD2. V shed 4 bases and J 2 bases; nucleotides not matched to a gene: 11. Germline V gene data show CDR1 as LGHDT and CDR2 as YNNKEL (reference sequence). The CDR3 consists of 17 residues. The DNA for the CDR3 is TGTGCCAGCAGCCGCCGGAGAGCGGGAGTTGACACAGATACGCAGTATTTT. It translates to CASSRRRAGVDTDTQYF.

The sample holds many counts of this clonotype. CDR3 in DNA: TGTGCCAGCAGCCTTTTATTGGGACCTTACAATGAGCAGTTCTTC. Its translation is CASSLLLGPYNEQFF. The chain uses TRBV5-5 and TRBJ2-1; D tentatively reads TRBD1 or TRBD2 (5 bases each). Trimming pared 4 bases from V and 4 bases from J, leaving 15 bases between. CDR3 size: 15 residues. CDR1 is SGHKS and CDR2 is YYEKEE in the germline V gene (reference sequence).

This clonotype was found a few times. The chain joins TRBV6-5 to TRBJ2-6; no clear D gene. V shed 2 bases and J shed 0 bases, with 8 bases lying between them. From germline, CDR1 is MNHEY and CDR2 SVGAGI. The CDR3 sequence is 16 residues long. The CDR3 loop is CASSYRVGSGANVLTF. The CDR3 DNA reads as TGTGCCAGCAGTTACCGGGTTGGCTCTGGGGCCAACGTCCTGACTTTC.

This clonotype was counted a few times. The chain is built from TRBV5-1 and TRBJ2-1, with a weak D call TRBD2 (6 bases). The CDR3 consists of 15 residues. The ends were cut back, 0 bases at V and 5 bases at J, with 12 bases in the middle. CDR1 and CDR2 (germline): SGHRS, YFSETQ. The DNA for the CDR3 is TGCGCCAGCAGCTTGGCCCCGGGGGTGGACAATGAGCAGTTCTTC. This codes for CASSLAPGVDNEQFF.

The CDR3 reads CASSPGAGEIYEQYF. The CDR3 DNA follows: TGCGCCAGCAGCCCCGGAGCGGGAGAGATCTACGAGCAGTACTTC. The chain uses TRBV5-1 and TRBJ2-7; 8 bases are shared with TRBD2. Trimming took 4 bases from V and 3 from J; bases not matched to a gene: 9. The V gene's germline CDR1 is SGHRS and CDR2 YFSETQ. The CDR3 runs to 15 residues.

In the case of this clonotype: A read error may explain this, as a much larger clone is one base away. This sequence joins TRBV20-1 and TRBJ1-1, with TRBD1 matching over 9 bases. Germline CDR1 reads DFQATT; CDR2 reads SNEGSKA (reference sequence). The V and J ends lost 7 bases and 4 bases, in that order; junction bases with no gene match: 4. The CDR3 length is 12 residues. The CDR3 reads CSGWTGATEAFF. The DNA of the CDR3 is TGCAGTGGGTGGACAGGGGCCACTGAAGCTTTCTTT.

This clonotype appeared many times. The V gene is TRBV20-1, the J gene TRBJ2-1; unclear D gene. The CDR3 is 12 amino acids. V was pared by 3 bases and J by 13 bases, with 16 bases between. Looked up from germline, CDR1 is DFQATT and CDR2 is SNEGSKA (reference sequence). The CDR3 reads CSARVPSRDQFF. CDR3 in DNA: TGCAGTGCTAGGGTACCCTCGAGAGACCAGTTCTTC.

The sample holds a few counts of this clonotype. The chain recombines TRBV15 with TRBJ1-3; 10 nucleotides match TRBD1. Germline V CDR1 and CDR2: LNHNV, YYDKDF (reference sequence). The V gene end was trimmed by 5 bases and the J gene end by 4 bases; junction bases not matched to a gene: 5. This CDR3 has 15 amino acids. The CDR3 region is CATSVTGGQGNTIYF. CDR3 coding DNA: TGTGCCACCAGCGTGACAGGGGGCCAGGGAAACACCATATATTTT.

The rearrangement joins TRBV6-5 to TRBJ1-2; D possibly corresponds to TRBD1 (5 bases). This CDR3 comprises 14 residues. Germline loops: CDR1 MNHEY, CDR2 SVGAGI. V lost 4 bases to trimming and J lost 7 bases, with 16 bases between them. The CDR3 loop is CASSSTAADRGYTF. DNA of the CDR3: TGTGCCAGCAGTTCGACAGCAGCGGACCGTGGCTACACCTTC.

The sample holds many counts of this clonotype. This chain joins TRBV7-2 and TRBJ1-1; 8 bases are shared with TRBD1. The CDR3 is 14 residues long. After removal of 4 bases from V and 3 bases from J, the junction contained 4 bases not matched to a gene. Germline V gene sequence: CDR1 SGHTA, CDR2 FQGNSA. CDR3 in amino acids: CASSSGQGYTEAFF. CDR3 DNA sequence: TGTGCCAGCAGCTCCGGACAGGGCTACACTGAAGCTTTCTTT.

The sample holds many counts of this clonotype. V is TRBV7-7 and J is TRBJ2-1, with 11 bases matching TRBD2. From germline, CDR1 is SSHAT and CDR2 FNYEAQ (reference sequence). J gave up 9 bases and V 5 bases, and 9 bases lay outside the gene matches. CDR3 length: 15 amino acids. The CDR3 DNA is TGTGCCAGCAGCCAGAATAGCGGGAGGGATGGTGAGCAGTTCTTC. It codes for CASSQNSGRDGEQFF.

In this sample, this clonotype turned up a few times. The J gene is TRBJ2-7, the V gene TRBV15; no definite D call. The germline CDR1 and CDR2 sequences are LNHNV and YYDKDF (reference sequence). The length of the CDR3 is 13 residues. V lost 0 bases, J lost 6 bases, and 9 bases lay in between. CDR3 nucleotides: TGTGCCACCAGCAGAGATCATCTGGGCGAGCAGTACTTC. Amino acids: CATSRDHLGEQYF.

This clonotype was observed a handful of times. V and J are TRBV7-2 and TRBJ2-1, with 9 bases aligning to TRBD1. V shed 5 bases and J 6 bases; nucleotides not matched to a gene: 8. CDR3 length: 15 residues. Germline values: CDR1 SGHTA, CDR2 FQGNSA. The CDR3, as DNA: TGTGCCAGCAGCAGATCGGGACAGGGAGGCAATGAGCAGTTCTTC. It translates to CASSRSGQGGNEQFF.